Detailed here is one T cell receptor beta chain. This sample is drawn from a study of shared clonotypes between healthy human individuals. A CD45RA+ naive subset and a CD45RA-negative memory subset were split from CD4+ cells. The CDR3 is 13 residues long. The V end lost 3 bases, the J end lost 6 bases, and 9 bases lay between the germline ends. CDR1 and CDR2 from the germline V gene are MDHEN and SYDVKM. Several immunoSEQ plates held equal portions of the genomic DNA taken from each subset. Method: immunoSEQ multiplex PCR; TCRdb's copy keeps in-frame clones and lacks some. The sample includes about 1 million clones, about 75% of them seen just once.

J is TRBJ1-5 and V is TRBV28, with unresolved D. The specimen was memory CD4+ T cells sorted from blood. Subset described: CD45RA-negative fraction. The receptor was derived from a man aged 18-30 years in good health. CDR3 amino acids: CASSFSMGQPQHF. In DNA form, the CDR3 reads TGTGCCAGCAGTTTTTCGATGGGTCAGCCCCAGCATTTT.